These 12 T cell receptor beta chains were all obtained from the same sample, sequenced in a study of T cells in narcolepsy. Only in-frame clones appear in the TCRdb table, and some are missing; sequencing was by immunoSEQ multiplex PCR. The table has 12,000 or so clones, roughly 94% seen once. Sequences were obtained from CD45RA- memory CD4+ T cells from PBMCs. The receptor set was obtained from a human donor with narcolepsy.

CDR3 region: CASSPRERGDTQYF. The CDR3 nucleotides read TGTGCCAGCTCACCACGGGAGCGTGGAGATACGCAGTATTTT. V is TRBV18 and J is TRBJ2-3, with D possibly TRBD2 on 5 matching bases. The CDR3 is made up of 14 amino acids. The V end lost 1 base, the J end lost 5 bases, and 10 bases lay between the germline ends. CDR1 is KGHSH and CDR2 is LQKENI in the germline V gene. The full variable domain, completed using reference TRBV18 and TRBJ2-3, is NAGVMQNPRHLVRRRGQEARLRCSPMKGHSHVYWYRQLPEEGLKFMVYLQKENIIDESGMPKERFSAEFPKEGPSILRIQQVVRGDSAAYFCASSPRERGDTQYFGPGTRLTVL.

This clone came up once. The junction departs from germline at one end; a sequencing error may be responsible. This sequence joins TRBV19 and TRBJ2-1, with D hard to call. The CDR3 sequence is 15 residues long. Germline V gene data show CDR1 as LNHDA and CDR2 as SQIVND (reference sequence). The DNA of the CDR3 is TGTGCCAGTAGTATGAGCGAGATCTCCTACAATGAGCAGCTCTTC. It translates to CASSMSEISYNEQLF.

The chain carries TRBV5-4 and TRBJ1-2; the D is unclear. With 4 bases removed from V and 2 bases from J, the gap between germline ends came to 18 bases. The CDR3 length is 16 residues. Germline lookup yields CDR1 SGHNT and CDR2 YYREEE (reference sequence). The CDR3 DNA reads TGTGCCAGCAGCCGATCGGCTCAGGACCCGAACTATGGCTACACCTTC. Translation: CASSRSAQDPNYGYTF.

The CDR3 is CASSRGETQYF. CDR3 in DNA: TGTGCCAGCAGTCGGGGGGAGACCCAGTACTTC. V usage is TRBV6-5 and J usage is TRBJ2-5; maybe TRBD2 (6 bases). The CDR3 is made up of 11 amino acids. Germline CDR1 and CDR2: MNHEY and SVGAGI. Trimming removed 5 bases at V and 5 bases at J, with 6 bases between.

The chain is built from TRBV7-2 and TRBJ2-5, with a possible D match to TRBD2 (7 bases). Per germline, CDR1 SGHTA and CDR2 FQGNSA. V was shortened by 5 bases and J by 4 bases, with 11 bases between the two germline ends. The CDR3 has 13 amino acids. The CDR3 loop is CASSRGGGETQYF. CDR3 DNA sequence: TGTGCCAGCAGCCGGGGAGGGGGAGAGACCCAGTACTTC.

The rearrangement links TRBV30 to TRBJ2-3; D may be TRBD1 (6 bases). The CDR3 has 14 amino acids. The V end lost 3 bases, the J end lost 3 bases, and 13 bases lay between the germline ends. From germline, CDR1 is GTSNPN and CDR2 SVGIG (reference sequence). For the CDR3, the DNA is TGTGCCTGGAGCGAAGGGGGTAAGACAGATACGCAGTATTTT. Its protein product is CAWSEGGKTDTQYF.

This chain joins TRBV6-5 and TRBJ2-1, with 7 bases matching TRBD1. J was trimmed by 7 bases and V by 5 bases; bases with no gene match: 8. Germline lookup yields CDR1 MNHEY and CDR2 SVGAGI. The length of the CDR3 is 14 residues. The CDR3: CASSPRQGWNEQFF. CDR3 DNA sequence: TGTGCCAGCAGTCCCCGACAGGGTTGGAATGAGCAGTTCTTC.

This rearrangement joins TRBV18 to TRBJ2-1; 10 bases are a match to TRBD2. With V trimmed by 3 bases and J by 10 bases, 6 bases remained unmatched. The CDR3 totals 14 residues. In germline, CDR1 is KGHSH, CDR2 LQKENI. CDR3 DNA: TGTGCCAGCTCACCTAGCGGGGGGACTAGGGAGCAGTTCTTC. It codes for CASSPSGGTREQFF.

The chain couples TRBV6-6 to TRBJ2-7; 8 positions match TRBD1. After removal of 4 bases from V and 3 bases from J, the junction contained 2 bases not matched to a gene. This CDR3 comprises 13 residues. CDR1 and CDR2 from the germline V gene are MNHNY and SVGAGI (reference sequence). This chain's CDR3 is CASSSTGVYEQYF. CDR3 nucleotide sequence: TGTGCCAGCAGTTCGACAGGGGTCTACGAGCAGTACTTC.

The J gene is TRBJ2-3, the V gene TRBV5-6; 10 bases fit TRBD2. The ends lost 2 bases at V and 0 bases at J; junction bases unmatched: 3. Per the germline V gene, CDR1 is SGHDT and CDR2 is YYEEEE. This CDR3 comprises 16 residues. The CDR3 DNA reads as TGTGCCAGCAGCTTCCCTAGCGGGGGAAGCACAGATACGCAGTATTTT. It specifies CASSFPSGGSTDTQYF.

The J gene is TRBJ1-1, the V gene TRBV6-5; 8 bases map to TRBD1. The germline V gene has CDR1 MNHEY and CDR2 SVGAGI. With V trimmed by 8 bases and J by 2 bases, 7 bases remained unmatched. The CDR3 is 14 amino acids. CDR3 nucleotide sequence: TGTGCCAGCGCCCTGACAGGGGTCAACACTGAAGCTTTCTTT. It codes for CASALTGVNTEAFF.

CDR3 loop: CASSPPVVDEQYF. In DNA form, the CDR3 reads TGTGCCAGCTCACCACCGGTCGTTGACGAGCAGTACTTC. The rearrangement uses TRBV18 and TRBJ2-7, with no clear D. Per the germline V gene, CDR1 is KGHSH and CDR2 is LQKENI. Trimming cost V 0 bases and J 5 bases, with 8 bases left between them. CDR3 length equals 13 residues.